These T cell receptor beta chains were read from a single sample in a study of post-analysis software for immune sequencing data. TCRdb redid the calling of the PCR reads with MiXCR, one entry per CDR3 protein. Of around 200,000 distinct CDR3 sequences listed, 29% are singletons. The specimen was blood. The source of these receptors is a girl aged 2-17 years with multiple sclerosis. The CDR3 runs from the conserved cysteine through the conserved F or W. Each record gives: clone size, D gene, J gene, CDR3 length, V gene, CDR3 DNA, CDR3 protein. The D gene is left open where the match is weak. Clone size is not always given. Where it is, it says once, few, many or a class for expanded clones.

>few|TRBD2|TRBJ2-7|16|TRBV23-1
TGCGCCAGCACCTATTATCGGGTAGCGGGCGTCAACGAGCAGTACTTC
CASTYYRVAGVNEQYF
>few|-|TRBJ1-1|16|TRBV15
TGTGCCACCAGCAGAGACGGAGGTTTCATGAACACTGAAGCTTTCTTT
CATSRDGGFMNTEAFF
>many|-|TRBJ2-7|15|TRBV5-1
TGCGCCAGCAGCTCCACAGGGTTAAGGTCCTACGAGCAGTACTTC
CASSSTGLRSYEQYF
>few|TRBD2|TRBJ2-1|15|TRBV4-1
TGCGCCAGCAGCCAGCCGGCAGCGGGGGGGCGTGAGCAGTTCTTC
CASSQPAAGGREQFF
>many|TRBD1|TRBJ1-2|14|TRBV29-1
TGCAGCGTTCAAACCGGGACAGGGGTGTATGGCTACACCTTC
CSVQTGTGVYGYTF
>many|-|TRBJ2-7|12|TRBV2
TGTGCCAGCACCGCAGAGTCCTACGAGCAGTACTTC
CASTAESYEQYF
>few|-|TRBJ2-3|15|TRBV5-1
TGCGCCAGCAGCTTGGACGGGAGAAGCACAGATACGCAGTATTTT
CASSLDGRSTDTQYF
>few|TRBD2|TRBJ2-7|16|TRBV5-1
TGCGCCAGCAGCTCTATCGTAGCGGGGTCGTCCTACGAGCAGTACTTC
CASSSIVAGSSYEQYF
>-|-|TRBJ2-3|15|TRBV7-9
TGTACCACCCGACAAAATAGACTCCTCACAGATACGCAGTATTTT
CTTRQNRLLTDTQYF
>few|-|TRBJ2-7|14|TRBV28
TGTGCCAGCAGTTTACTTCAGGGGCCCGGGGAGCAGTACTTC
CASSLLQGPGEQYF
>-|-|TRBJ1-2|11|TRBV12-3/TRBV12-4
TGTGCCAGCAGCCGCCAGTATGGCTACACCTTC
CASSRQYGYTF
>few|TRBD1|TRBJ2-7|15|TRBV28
TGTGCCAGCTTCACACTCCAGGGGGCGGGGTACGAGCAGTACTTC
CASFTLQGAGYEQYF
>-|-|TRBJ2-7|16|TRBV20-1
TGCAGTGCCGCGTGGCCAGGGAGGAGGGCCCAAGAGGCCCAGTACTTC
CSAAWPGRRAQEAQYF
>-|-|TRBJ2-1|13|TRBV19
TGTGCCAGTCAGGAGAGCTCCTGCAATGAGCAGTTCTTC
CASQESSCNEQFF
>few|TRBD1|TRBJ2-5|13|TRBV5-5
TGTGCCAGCAGCTGGGACAGCCAAGAGACCCAGTACTTC
CASSWDSQETQYF
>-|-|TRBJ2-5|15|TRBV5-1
TGCGCCAGCAGCGGTTTTACCTCTTCACAAGAGACCCAGTACTTC
CASSGFTSSQETQYF